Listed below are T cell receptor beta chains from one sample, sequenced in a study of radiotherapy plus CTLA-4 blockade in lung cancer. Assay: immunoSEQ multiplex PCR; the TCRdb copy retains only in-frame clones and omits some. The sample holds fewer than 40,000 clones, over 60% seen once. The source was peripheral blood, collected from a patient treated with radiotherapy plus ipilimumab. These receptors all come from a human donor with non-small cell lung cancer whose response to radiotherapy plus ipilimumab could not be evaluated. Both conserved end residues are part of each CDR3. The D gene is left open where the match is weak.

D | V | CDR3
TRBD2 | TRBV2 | CASNLGTSGRNEQFF
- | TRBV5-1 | CASSLDSSAETQYF
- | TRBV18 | CASSGDRQTETQYF
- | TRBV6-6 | CASSYDEVTSGNTIYF
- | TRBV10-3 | CAISDTRRSDEPEAFF
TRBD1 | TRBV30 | CAWSGTGNEKLFF
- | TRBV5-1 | CASSEPPGHISYEQYF
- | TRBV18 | CASSPSQYGGVEKLFF
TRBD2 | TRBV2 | CASEPGLAGPYEQYF
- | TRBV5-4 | CASSLGHAISYEQYF
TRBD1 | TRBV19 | CASSRGTEGNQPQHF
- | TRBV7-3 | CASSLRHLTGFKAGRTDTQYF
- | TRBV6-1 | CASSELPGQATDTQYF
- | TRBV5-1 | CASSLGDFYNEQFF
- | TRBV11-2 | CASSLLGGSMKTQYF
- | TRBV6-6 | CASSYSIRGRDGYTF
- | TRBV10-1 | CASSQGHSGANVLTF
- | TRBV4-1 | CASSQEARVTSTDTQYF
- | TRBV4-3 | CASSQGGTLSGETQYF
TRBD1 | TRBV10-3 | CAISAAGGETQYF
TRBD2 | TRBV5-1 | CASKRDDSYNEQFF
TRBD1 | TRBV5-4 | CASSSGQGLNTEAFF
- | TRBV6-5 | CASSYRGGAGNTIYF
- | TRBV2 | CASWQGANTQYF
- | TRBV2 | CASTRNVGTDTQYF
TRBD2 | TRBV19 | CASSILAGGMETQYF
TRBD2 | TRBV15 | CATSRSSGREETQYF
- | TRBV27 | CASSLWGLNTGELFF
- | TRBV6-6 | CASSSTGHRDEQYF
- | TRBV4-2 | CASSLGGANEQFF
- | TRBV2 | CASHISRVGYEQYF
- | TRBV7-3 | CASSRRSYEQYF
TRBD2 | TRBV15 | CATSSGRTSGSYNEQFF
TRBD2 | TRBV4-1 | CASSPGRLAGANEQFF
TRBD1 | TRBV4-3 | CASSQDDRGNEKLFF
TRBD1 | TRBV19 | CASRAGGVKTEAFF
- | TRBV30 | CAWGRGGQPQHF
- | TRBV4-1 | CASSLGTHDKCTF
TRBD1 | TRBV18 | CASSRRTGAILVTDTQYF
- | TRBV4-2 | CASSQDRGVLSGNTIYF
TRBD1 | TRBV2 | CASSGTGVTEAFF
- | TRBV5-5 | CASSSGVGSYNEQFF
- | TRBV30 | CAWRYYQNTDTQYF